Below are 10 T cell receptor beta chains sequenced from a single sample in a study of CD8 T cells in Susac syndrome. The authors reverse transcribed roughly 0.45 to 1 ug RNA with random hexamers. TCRdb redid the calling of the immunoSEQ multiplex PCR reads with MiXCR, one entry per CDR3 protein. The profile shows a few hundred thousand distinct CDR3 sequences, approximately 95% of them singletons. Sequenced sample: CD4+ T cells from PBMCs. The receptors were sampled from a human donor with multiple sclerosis.

V and J are TRBV7-9 and TRBJ1-2, with 8 nucleotides matching TRBD1. The CDR3 is made up of 12 amino acids. V lost 5 bases and J lost 8; bases outside the gene matches: 4. Germline assignment: CDR1 SEHNR and CDR2 FQNEAQ (reference sequence). CDR3 nucleotide sequence: TGTGCCAGCAGCGCGACAGGGGACGGCTACACCTTC. Its protein product is CASSATGDGYTF.

V is TRBV20-1 and J is TRBJ2-1, with TRBD2 matching 12 bases. The V segment lost 3 bases and the J segment 6 bases; nucleotides outside the gene matches: 9. Germline values: CDR1 DFQATT, CDR2 SNEGSKA (reference sequence). This CDR3 spans 16 amino acids. CDR3 DNA sequence: TGCAGTGCTAGTCGGACTAGCGGGAATCGGGGCAATGAGCAGTTCTTC. Translated: CSASRTSGNRGNEQFF.

This sequence joins TRBV7-2 and TRBJ1-5; 7 nucleotides line up with TRBD1. There are 14 residues in the CDR3. In germline, CDR1 is SGHTA, CDR2 FQGNSA. V lost 5 bases and J lost 5; bases outside the gene matches: 6. The CDR3 DNA reads as TGTGCCAGCAGCATTGTACAGGGGTATCAGCCCCAGCATTTT. This encodes CASSIVQGYQPQHF.

This chain uses TRBV20-1 with TRBJ2-1, with 7 bases identical to TRBD2. The CDR3 runs 15 residues. V shed 0 bases, J shed 7 bases, and the junction held 9 bases outside the gene matches. CDR1 is DFQATT and CDR2 is SNEGSKA in the germline V gene (reference sequence). The CDR3 DNA is TGCAGTGCTAGAGATCTTGCGGGAGTGGGAAATGAGCAGTTCTTC. It codes for CSARDLAGVGNEQFF.

V usage is TRBV4-1 and J usage is TRBJ2-2; TRBD2 matches at 12 bases. Germline V gives CDR1 MGHRA, CDR2 YSYEKL. V lost 3 bases to trimming and J lost 2 bases; unmatched junction nucleotides: 7. This CDR3 contains 18 residues. CDR3 loop: CASSQLPSGRANTGELFF. As DNA, the CDR3 is TGCGCCAGCAGCCAGTTACCTAGCGGGAGGGCCAACACCGGGGAGCTGTTTTTT.

This clonotype has only one observation. The rearrangement links TRBV12-3 or TRBV12-4 to TRBJ1-2, with 10 bases matching TRBD1. CDR3 length: 14 amino acids. The V segment lost 6 bases and the J segment 4 bases; nucleotides outside the gene matches: 5. The CDR3 here is CASRRQGAIYGYTF. CDR3 bases: TGTGCCAGCAGGCGACAGGGGGCGATCTATGGCTACACCTTC.

This chain uses TRBV11-3 with TRBJ2-7; no definite D call. V lost 3 bases and J 5 bases, leaving 11 bases between the germline ends. This CDR3 has 13 amino acids. CDR1 and CDR2 (germline): SGHNT, YENEEA. The CDR3 loop is CASSFDASDEQYF. The CDR3 DNA reads TGTGCCAGCAGCTTCGATGCTTCGGACGAGCAGTACTTC. Full variable domain (outside the CDR3, taken from reference TRBV11-3 and TRBJ2-7): EAGVVQSPRYKIIEKKQPVAFWCNPISGHNTLYWYLQNLGQGPELLIRYENEEAVDDSQLPKDRFSAERLKGVDSTLKIQPAELGDSAVYLCASSFDASDEQYFGPGTRLTVT.

V is TRBV9 and J is TRBJ2-3; tentatively, D is TRBD2 (6 bases). The CDR3 extends over 14 amino acids. The V gene lost 4 bases and the J gene lost 5 bases, with 14 bases spanning the gap. CDR1 is SGDLS and CDR2 is YYNGEE in the germline V gene. The CDR3 sequence: CASSSGLQRDTQYF. The CDR3 DNA is TGTGCCAGCAGCTCGGGACTTCAAAGAGATACGCAGTATTTT.

The chain carries TRBV29-1 and TRBJ1-2, with unresolved D. The CDR3 is 12 residues long. Deletions cut 4 bases from V and 3 bases from J, with 9 bases between. The V gene's germline CDR1 is SQVTM and CDR2 ANQGSEA. In DNA, the CDR3 is TGCAGCGTTGGGGCGGAAGACTATGGCTACACCTTC. Protein sequence: CSVGAEDYGYTF.

The chain couples TRBV12-3 or TRBV12-4 to TRBJ2-1, with D uncertain. V dropped 1 base and J dropped 10 bases, with 8 bases sitting between them. CDR3 length: 12 residues. The CDR3 loop is CASSLVSKEQFF. The CDR3 nucleotides read TGTGCCAGCAGTTTAGTCTCGAAGGAGCAGTTCTTC.